These 7 T cell receptor beta chains share one sample of origin, sequenced in a study of cytomegalovirus exposure and HLA in healthy donors. Primers: 60 Vbeta forward and 13 Jbeta reverse. Produced via immunoSEQ multiplex PCR; TCRdb's table is partial and in-frame only. Of tens of thousands of clones in the sample, about two thirds were seen once. Sequences were obtained from PBMCs. The receptors derive from a woman aged 55 to 70 in good health and CMV-seropositive.

The V call is TRBV29-1, the J call TRBJ1-1, with TRBD1 matching 7 bases. Germline V gene lookup returns CDR1 SQVTM and CDR2 ANQGSEA. The CDR3 spans 14 residues. With 7 bases clipped from V and 1 base from J, the junction kept 9 bases outside the gene matches. CDR3 nucleotides: TGCAGCGGGCGATCGGGACAGTCGAACACTGAAGCTTTCTTT. Protein product: CSGRSGQSNTEAFF.

The chain couples TRBV7-3 to TRBJ2-5, with TRBD2 matching over 12 bases. Trimming removed 3 bases from V and 5 bases from J; junction bases left unmatched: 13. The CDR3 spans 18 residues. Per germline, CDR1 SGHTA and CDR2 FQGTGA. CDR3 DNA: TGTGCCAGCAGCTTGACCGGGACTAGCGGGCGCCCAGGGGAGACCCAGTACTTC. Translating it yields CASSLTGTSGRPGETQYF.

In this sample, this clone turned up a few times. This chain links TRBV7-2 with TRBJ2-7; D is possibly TRBD1 (6 bases). This CDR3 contains 13 residues. V was clipped by 3 bases and J by 3 bases, with 9 bases between them. Per germline, CDR1 SGHTA and CDR2 FQGNSA. The CDR3 DNA follows: TGTGCCAGCAGCTTGGACAGATTCTACGAGCAGTACTTC. It codes for CASSLDRFYEQYF.

This rearrangement joins TRBV19 to TRBJ1-5; tentative D call: TRBD1 (6 bases). There are 16 residues in the CDR3. Trimming pared 3 bases from V and 3 bases from J, leaving 15 bases between. Germline-derived CDR1 and CDR2 are LNHDA and SQIVND (reference sequence). The CDR3 DNA reads as TGTGCCAGTAGTATGAGGACAGAGACGATCAATCAGCCCCAGCATTTT. Its protein product is CASSMRTETINQPQHF.

The chain has TRBV6-6 and TRBJ1-2, with a tentative D call TRBD1 (6 bases). V dropped 0 bases and J dropped 4 bases, with 9 bases sitting between them. Germline V CDR1 and CDR2: MNHNY, SVGAGI (reference sequence). CDR3 length: 14 residues. In DNA form, the CDR3 reads TGTGCCAGCAGTTACTCGACAGGCCCCTATGGCTACACCTTC. Amino acid sequence: CASSYSTGPYGYTF.

The chain is built from TRBV5-5 and TRBJ2-2; TRBD1 matches at 7 bases. The J segment lost 0 bases and the V segment lost 4 bases, leaving 3 bases of the junction unmatched. Per germline, CDR1 SGHKS and CDR2 YYEKEE (reference sequence). The CDR3 runs to 15 residues. CDR3 sequence (DNA): TGTGCCAGCAGCCGGGGACAGCCGAACACCGGGGAGCTGTTTTTT. Protein: CASSRGQPNTGELFF.

This clone is a singleton in its sample. V is TRBV19 and J is TRBJ2-3; D remains unclear. V lost 11 bases and J 4 bases, leaving 13 bases between the germline ends. The germline V gene encodes CDR1 LNHDA and CDR2 SQIVND (reference sequence). The CDR3 extends over 12 amino acids. The CDR3 sequence: CASSSIPDTQYF. CDR3 DNA: TGTGCCTCTAGTTCCATACCAGATACGCAGTATTTT.